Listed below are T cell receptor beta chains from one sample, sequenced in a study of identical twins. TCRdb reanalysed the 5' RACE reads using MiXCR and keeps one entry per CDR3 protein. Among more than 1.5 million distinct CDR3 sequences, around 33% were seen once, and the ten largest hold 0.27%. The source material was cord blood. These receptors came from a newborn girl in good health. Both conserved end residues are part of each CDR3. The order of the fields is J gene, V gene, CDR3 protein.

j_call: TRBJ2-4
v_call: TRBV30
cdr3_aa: CAWTTGGREQYF

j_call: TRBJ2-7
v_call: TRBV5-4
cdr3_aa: CASSLVRGQGRYEQYF

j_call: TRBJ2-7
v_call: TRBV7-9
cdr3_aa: CASSPTQGAQYF

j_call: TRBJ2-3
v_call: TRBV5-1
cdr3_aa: CASSSASGRATDTQYF

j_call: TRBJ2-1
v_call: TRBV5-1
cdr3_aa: CASSQEGTNLFSYNEQFF

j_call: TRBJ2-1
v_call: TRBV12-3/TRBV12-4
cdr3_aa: CASSSGGPQFF

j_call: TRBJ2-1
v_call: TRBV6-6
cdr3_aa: CASSYGGLAGVHEQFF

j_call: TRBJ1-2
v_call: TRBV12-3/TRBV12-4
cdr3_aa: CASSGGLGRRDYGYTF

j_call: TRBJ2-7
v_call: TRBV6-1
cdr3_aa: CASSEALRGFSHEQYF

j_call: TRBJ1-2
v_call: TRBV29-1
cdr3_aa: CSVEPGQRGGYTF

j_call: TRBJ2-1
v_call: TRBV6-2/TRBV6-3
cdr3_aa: CAGSLTSGSNEQFF

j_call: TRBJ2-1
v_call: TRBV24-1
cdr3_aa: CATNSGRSSYNEQFF

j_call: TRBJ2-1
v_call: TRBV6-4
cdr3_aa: CASSASGSPASSYDEQFF

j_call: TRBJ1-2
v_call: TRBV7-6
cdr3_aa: CASSPSGVSKRYTF

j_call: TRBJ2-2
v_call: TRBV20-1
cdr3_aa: CSAPRDPANTGELFF

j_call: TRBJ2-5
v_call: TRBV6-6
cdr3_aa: CASSYIFGETQYF

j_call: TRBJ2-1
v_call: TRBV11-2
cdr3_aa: CASSLDPGLAGGPNEQFF

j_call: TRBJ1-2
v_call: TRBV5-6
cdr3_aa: CASNRMGQGYGYTF

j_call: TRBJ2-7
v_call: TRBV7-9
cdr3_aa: CASSSLGVRVYEQYF

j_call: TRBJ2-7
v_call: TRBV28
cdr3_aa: CASSLPSGSRNEQYF

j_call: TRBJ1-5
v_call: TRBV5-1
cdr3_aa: CASSLEGRADQPQHF

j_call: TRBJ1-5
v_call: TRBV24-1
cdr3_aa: CATSDLRTNSNQPQHF

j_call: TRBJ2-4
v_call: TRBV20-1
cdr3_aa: CSASTIAKNIQYF

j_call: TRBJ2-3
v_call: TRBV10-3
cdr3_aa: CAISDWTSGTDTQYF